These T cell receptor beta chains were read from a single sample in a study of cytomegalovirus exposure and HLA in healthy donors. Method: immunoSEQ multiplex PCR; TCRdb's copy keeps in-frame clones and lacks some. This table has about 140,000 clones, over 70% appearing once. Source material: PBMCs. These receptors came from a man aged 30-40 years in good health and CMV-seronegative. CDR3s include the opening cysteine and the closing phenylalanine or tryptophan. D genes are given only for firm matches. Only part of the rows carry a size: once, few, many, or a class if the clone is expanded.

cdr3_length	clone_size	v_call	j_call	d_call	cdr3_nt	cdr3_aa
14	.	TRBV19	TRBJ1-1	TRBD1	TGTGCCAGTAGTAGGACAGGGATTAACACTGAAGCTTTCTTT	CASSRTGINTEAFF
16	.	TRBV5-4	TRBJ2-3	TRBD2	TGTGCCAGCAGCTTTAGATTAGCGGGATCTTCAGATACGCAGTATTTT	CASSFRLAGSSDTQYF
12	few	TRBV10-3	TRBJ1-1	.	TGTGCCATCAGTGAACAGGGAACTGAAGCTTTCTTT	CAISEQGTEAFF
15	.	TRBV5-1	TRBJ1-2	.	TGCGCCAGCAGCTTGACCGGGACACAATGGGATGGCTACACCTTC	CASSLTGTQWDGYTF
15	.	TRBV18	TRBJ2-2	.	TGTGCCAGCTCCCTCGACAGGCCCAACACCGGGGAGCTGTTTTTT	CASSLDRPNTGELFF
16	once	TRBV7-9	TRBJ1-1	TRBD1	TGTGCCAGCAGCTTACCAGGGGGCGTCGGTGGGACTGAAGCTTTCTTT	CASSLPGGVGGTEAFF
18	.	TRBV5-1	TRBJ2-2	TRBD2	TGCGCCAGCAGCTTGGGGCTAGCGGGGTGGCCTGACACCGGGGAGCTGTTTTTT	CASSLGLAGWPDTGELFF
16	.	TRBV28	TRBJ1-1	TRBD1	TGTGCCAGCACCCCCTTCGGGACAGGGGGAGGGACTGAAGCTTTCTTT	CASTPFGTGGGTEAFF
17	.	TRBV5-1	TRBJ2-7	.	TGCGCCAGCAGCTTGTCAAGGTACAGCCGACAAGGGGACGAGCAGTACTTC	CASSLSRYSRQGDEQYF
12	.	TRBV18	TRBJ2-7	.	TGTGCCAGCTCACCCAACTCCTACGAGCAGTACTTC	CASSPNSYEQYF
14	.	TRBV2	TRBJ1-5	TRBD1	TGTGCCAGCAGCAGCAGACAGGGGGCTCAGCCCCAGCATTTT	CASSSRQGAQPQHF
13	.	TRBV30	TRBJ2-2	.	TGTGCCTGGAGTGTACAAAGCACCGGGGAGCTGTTTTTT	CAWSVQSTGELFF